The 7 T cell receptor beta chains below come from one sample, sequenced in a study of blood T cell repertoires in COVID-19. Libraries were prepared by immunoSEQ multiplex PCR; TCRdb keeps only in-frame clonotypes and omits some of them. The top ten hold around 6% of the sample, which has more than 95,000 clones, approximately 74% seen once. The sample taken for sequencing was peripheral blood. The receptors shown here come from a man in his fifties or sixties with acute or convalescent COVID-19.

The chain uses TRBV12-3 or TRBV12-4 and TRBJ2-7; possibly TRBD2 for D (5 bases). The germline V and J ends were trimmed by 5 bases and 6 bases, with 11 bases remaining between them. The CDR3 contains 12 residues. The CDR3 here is CASSISVGEQYF. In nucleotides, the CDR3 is TGTGCCAGCAGTATTAGCGTGGGCGAGCAGTACTTC.

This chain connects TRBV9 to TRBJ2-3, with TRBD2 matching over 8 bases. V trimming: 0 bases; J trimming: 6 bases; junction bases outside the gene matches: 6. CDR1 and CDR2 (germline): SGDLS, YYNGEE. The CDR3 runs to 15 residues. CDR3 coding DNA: TGTGCCAGCAGCGTAGGTCCTCAGCGGGGGGATACGCAGTATTTT. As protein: CASSVGPQRGDTQYF.

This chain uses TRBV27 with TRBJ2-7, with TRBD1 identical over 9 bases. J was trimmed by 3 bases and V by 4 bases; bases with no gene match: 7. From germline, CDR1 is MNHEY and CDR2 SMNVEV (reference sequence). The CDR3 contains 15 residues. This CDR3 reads CASSSNRDRVYEQYF. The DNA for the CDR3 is TGTGCCAGCAGTTCCAACCGGGACAGGGTCTACGAGCAGTACTTC.

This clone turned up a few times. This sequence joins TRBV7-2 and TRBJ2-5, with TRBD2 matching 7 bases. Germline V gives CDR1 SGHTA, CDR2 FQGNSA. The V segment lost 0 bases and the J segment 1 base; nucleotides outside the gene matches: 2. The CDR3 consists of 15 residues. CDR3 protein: CASSLAQRGQETQYF. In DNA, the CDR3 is TGTGCCAGCAGCTTAGCACAGCGGGGCCAAGAGACCCAGTACTTC.

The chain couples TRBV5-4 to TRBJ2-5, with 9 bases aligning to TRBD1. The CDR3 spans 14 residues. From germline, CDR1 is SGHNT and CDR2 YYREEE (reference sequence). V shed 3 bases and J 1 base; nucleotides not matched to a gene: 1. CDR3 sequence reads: CASSSTGGQETQYF. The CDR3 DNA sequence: TGTGCCAGCAGCTCGACAGGGGGCCAAGAGACCCAGTACTTC.

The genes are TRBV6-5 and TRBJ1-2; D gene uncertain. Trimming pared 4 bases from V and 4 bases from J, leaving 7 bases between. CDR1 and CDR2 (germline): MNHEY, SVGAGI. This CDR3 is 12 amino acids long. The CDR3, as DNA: TGTGCCAGCAGTTTGAACACCTATGGCTACACCTTC. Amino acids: CASSLNTYGYTF.

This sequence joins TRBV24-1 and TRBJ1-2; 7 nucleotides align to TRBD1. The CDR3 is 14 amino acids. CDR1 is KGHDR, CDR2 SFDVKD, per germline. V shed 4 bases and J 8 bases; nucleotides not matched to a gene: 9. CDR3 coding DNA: TGTGCCACCAGTGAATCCGACAGGGCTCTCGGCTACACCTTC. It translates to CATSESDRALGYTF.